This T cell receptor beta chain was documented in a study of T cells in Graves' hyperthyroidism and ophthalmopathy. Findings and caveats of the study: Classification by a 13 V-J model distinguished ophthalmopathy from stable hyperthyroidism.

This clonotype showed up just a few times. Its antigen remains unknown. Newly diagnosed patients aged 18 to 65 had hyperthyroidism of under 2 months' duration. Based on clinical symptoms, serum thyroxine and TRAb, thyroid ultrasound and orbital computed tomography, diagnoses were reached. Before ophthalmopathy appeared, progressors gave blood at initial hyperthyroidism diagnosis. The CDR3 regions of TCR beta were amplified from RNA transcripts. Initially, a first-round RT-PCR of the TCR CDR3 employed the HTBI primer set. Using its own MiXCR run on the multiplex PCR reads, TCRdb lists one record per CDR3 protein. The sample includes fewer than 450,000 distinct CDR3 sequences, about 15% seen only once; the top ten take 34%. The CDR3 is made up of 12 amino acids. The J segment lost 9 bases and the V segment lost 6 bases, leaving 5 bases of the junction unmatched.

The clonotype originates from a woman between 25 and 40 years old with Graves' hyperthyroidism that later progressed to Graves' ophthalmopathy. Input material: blood. This chain links TRBV12-3 or TRBV12-4 with TRBJ1-1; the match to TRBD1 covers 9 bases. This CDR3 reads CASSRDRAQAFF. CDR3 in DNA: TGTGCCAGCAGCCGGGACAGGGCACAAGCTTTCTTT.